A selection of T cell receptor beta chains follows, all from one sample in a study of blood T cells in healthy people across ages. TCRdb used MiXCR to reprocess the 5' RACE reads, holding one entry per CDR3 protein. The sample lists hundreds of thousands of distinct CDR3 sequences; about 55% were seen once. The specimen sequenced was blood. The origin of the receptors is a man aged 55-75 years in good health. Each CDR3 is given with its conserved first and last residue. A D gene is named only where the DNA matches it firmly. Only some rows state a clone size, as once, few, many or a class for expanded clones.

TGCGCCAGCAGCCCACGCCCGGGACCTAACTATGGCTACACCTTC,CASSPRPGPNYGYTF,few,TRBJ1-2,-,TRBV5-1
TGTGCCAGCAGTGGCGGTGGTTTTGGGACTAGCGGGAGGAACTCCTACGAGCAGTACTTC,CASSGGGFGTSGRNSYEQYF,-,TRBJ2-7,TRBD2,TRBV27
TGTGCCAGCCGCTCGACTACCCTAGCGGGCGGATACCAAGAAAGAATCCAGTACTTC,CASRSTTLAGGYQERIQYF,-,TRBJ2-7,TRBD2,TRBV7-9
TGCGCCAGCAGCCCAAGAACGACAGGATCCGAGCAGTACTTC,CASSPRTTGSEQYF,few,TRBJ2-7,-,TRBV5-1
TGTGCCAGCCGACACGGGACAGGGAAAAATGAAAAACTGTTTTTT,CASRHGTGKNEKLFF,few,TRBJ1-4,TRBD1,TRBV7-2
TGTGCCAGCAGCCAAGGGAAACTTTCACCCCTCCACTTT,CASSQGKLSPLHF,many,TRBJ1-6,-,TRBV3-1
TGTGCCAGCAGAAAAGGGGGTGCGGCCAAAAACATTCAGTACTTC,CASRKGGAAKNIQYF,-,TRBJ2-4,-,TRBV3-1
TGCAGCGTTGAGTGGGAGCTAGCAGATACGCAGTATTTT,CSVEWELADTQYF,few,TRBJ2-3,-,TRBV29-1
TGTGCCAGCAGCCAAGCCCCCAGGGGGGGGTCCAATGAGCAGTTCTTC,CASSQAPRGGSNEQFF,-,TRBJ2-1,-,TRBV3-1
TGCAGCGTTTCTTCGACAGTGAATGAAAAACTGTTTTTT,CSVSSTVNEKLFF,-,TRBJ1-4,-,TRBV29-1